Listed here are 18 T cell receptor beta chains from one sample, sequenced in a study of T cell responses to AZD1222 COVID-19 vaccine. Profiled with immunoSEQ multiplex PCR; TCRdb holds only in-frame clones, not every one. The sample has tens of thousands of clones, about 90% seen once. The sequencing here drew on peripheral blood, taken on day 0 of MenACWY control vaccination. Receptors were obtained from an adult in good health.

The chain's CDR3 is CASSFGVGSNQPQHF. CDR3 nucleotide sequence: TGTGCCAGCTCTTTCGGGGTTGGGAGCAATCAGCCCCAGCATTTT. The chain recombines TRBV6-5 with TRBJ1-5; D gene ambiguous. The ends were cut back, 8 bases at V and 1 base at J, with 15 bases in the middle. Germline-derived CDR1 and CDR2 are MNHEY and SVGAGI. This CDR3 comprises 15 residues.

The CDR3 sequence: CASTSNPGSNEKLFF. CDR3 bases: TGTGCCAGCACCTCCAACCCGGGGAGTAATGAAAAACTGTTTTTT. The chain employs TRBV7-9 and TRBJ1-4, with D unresolved. V was pared by 7 bases and J by 4 bases, with 16 bases between. CDR1 is SEHNR, CDR2 FQNEAQ, per germline (reference sequence). The CDR3 has 15 amino acids.

This chain joins TRBV6-2 or TRBV6-3 and TRBJ1-1; no definite D call. V lost 5 bases, J lost 1 base, and 14 bases lay in between. CDR3 length: 15 residues. Germline loops: CDR1 MNHEY, CDR2 SVGEGT. The CDR3 bases are TGTGCCAGCAGTACCCAGAGGCCGGAGAACACTGAAGCTTTCTTT. This codes for CASSTQRPENTEAFF.

The rearrangement joins TRBV19 to TRBJ1-5; weak D call: TRBD1 (5 bases). The germline V gene has CDR1 LNHDA and CDR2 SQIVND (reference sequence). The CDR3 runs 14 residues. Trimming took off 7 bases at V and 5 bases at J, with 15 bases between the two ends. CDR3 nucleotides: TGTGCCAGTAATGGAGTTGGAGGGGATCAGCCCCAGCATTTT. Protein sequence: CASNGVGGDQPQHF.

V usage is TRBV5-8 and J usage is TRBJ2-1, with a tentative D call TRBD2 (7 bases). The CDR3 sequence is 13 residues long. V was pared by 4 bases and J by 15 bases, with 20 bases between. The germline CDR1 and CDR2 sequences are SGHTS and YDEGEE. DNA for the CDR3: TGTGCCAGCAGCCGGATATATGTCGGGGGGCTGTTCTTC. Its protein product is CASSRIYVGGLFF.

The chain combines TRBV3-1 (or the pseudogene TRBV3-2) with TRBJ1-1; D gene unclear. Deletions cut 1 base from V and 0 bases from J, with 3 bases between. The CDR3 runs to 13 residues. Looked up from germline, CDR1 is LGHDT and CDR2 is YNNKEL (reference sequence). Written as DNA, the CDR3 is TGTGCCAGCAGCCAAGTCCTGAACACTGAAGCTTTCTTT. Translated, it gives CASSQVLNTEAFF.

This clone occurred a few times. The rearrangement uses TRBV28 and TRBJ2-7; weak D call: TRBD2 (6 bases). Germline-derived CDR1 and CDR2 are MDHEN and SYDVKM. This CDR3 is built from 12 residues. Trimming left V 7 bases short and J 5 bases short, with 12 bases between. CDR3 region: CASTRRADEQYF. The CDR3 DNA reads TGTGCCAGCACCCGGAGGGCAGACGAGCAGTACTTC.

J is TRBJ2-1 and V is TRBV7-8; 8 bases align to TRBD2. Germline V gives CDR1 SGHVS, CDR2 FQNEAQ. V dropped 1 base and J dropped 4; count of bases not matched to a gene: 6. The CDR3 consists of 16 residues. The CDR3 spells CASSLVSGVGYNEQFF. The CDR3 DNA reads TGTGCCAGCAGCTTAGTTAGCGGGGTGGGTTACAATGAGCAGTTCTTC. Complete variable domain (other parts from reference TRBV7-8 and TRBJ2-1): GAGVSQSPRYKVAKRGQDVALRCDPISGHVSLFWYQQALGQGPEFLTYFQNEAQLDKSGLPSDRFFAERPEGSVSTLKIQRTQQEDSAVYLCASSLVSGVGYNEQFFGPGTRLTVL.

This chain joins TRBV7-2 and TRBJ2-1; 7 bases are a match to TRBD1. Trimming at V came to 5 bases and at J to 0 bases, leaving 4 bases not matched to a gene. The CDR3 is 15 amino acids. In germline, CDR1 is SGHTA, CDR2 FQGNSA. CDR3: CASSNSGGSYNEQFF. DNA of the CDR3: TGTGCCAGCAGCAACTCAGGGGGCTCCTACAATGAGCAGTTCTTC.

A few counts support this clone. Other nucleotide sequences from this sample produce the same CDR3. This chain connects TRBV7-2 to TRBJ1-2; 7 nucleotides agree with TRBD1. Germline V gene data show CDR1 as SGHTA and CDR2 as FQGNSA. V was clipped by 5 bases and J by 5 bases; unmatched bases: 2. This CDR3 comprises 12 residues. Here the CDR3 DNA reads TGTGCCAGCAGCGAACAGGGGTATGGCTACACCTTC. Amino acid sequence: CASSEQGYGYTF.

As DNA, the CDR3 is TGTGCCAGCGGCCCCGACAGGGGGTTCACTGAAGCTTTCTTT. Translated: CASGPDRGFTEAFF. The chain has TRBV2 and TRBJ1-1; 9 bases align to TRBD1. The CDR3 has 14 amino acids. Germline CDR1 SNHLY, CDR2 FYNNEI. V shed 8 bases and J 4 bases; nucleotides not matched to a gene: 8.

The CDR3 spells CASSAQGTPPAFF. In nucleotides, the CDR3 is TGTGCCAGCAGCGCCCAGGGGACCCCTCCAGCTTTCTTT. The J gene is TRBJ1-1, the V gene TRBV6-5, with D possibly being TRBD1 (6 bases). The CDR3 runs 13 residues. The V end lost 6 bases, the J end lost 10 bases, and 18 bases lay between the germline ends. Germline CDR1 and CDR2: MNHEY and SVGAGI.

The CDR3 DNA reads as TGTGCCAGCAGTCTCCCCAGGGGGGGGACCTTTATCTCTGGGGCCAACGTCCTGACTTTC. It specifies CASSLPRGGTFISGANVLTF. The rearrangement uses TRBV2 and TRBJ2-6; D may be TRBD1 or TRBD2 (7 bases each). There are 20 residues in the CDR3. Germline lookup yields CDR1 SNHLY and CDR2 FYNNEI. Trimming shortened V by 5 bases and J by 0 bases, and 23 bases separated the two germline ends.

The J gene is TRBJ1-1, the V gene TRBV29-1; D not certain. Trimming removed 2 bases from V and 5 bases from J, with 12 bases in between. In germline, CDR1 is SQVTM, CDR2 ANQGSEA. This CDR3 has 13 residues. The CDR3 loop is CSVEREGGTEAFF. The CDR3 DNA sequence: TGCAGCGTTGAACGAGAGGGTGGGACTGAAGCTTTCTTT.

CDR3 DNA: TGTGCCAGCAGCTTAGGTCGGGACTACGAGCAGTACTTC. Its protein is CASSLGRDYEQYF. V and J are TRBV11-1 and TRBJ2-7, with D maybe TRBD2 (5 bases). Trimming removed 1 base from V and 3 bases from J, with 7 bases in between. The CDR3 is 13 amino acids. Germline V gene lookup returns CDR1 SGHAT and CDR2 FQDESV (reference sequence).

This rearrangement joins TRBV27 to TRBJ2-1; D gene ambiguous. This CDR3 is built from 15 residues. V was pared by 3 bases and J by 5 bases, with 14 bases between. Germline V gives CDR1 MNHEY, CDR2 SMNVEV (reference sequence). The CDR3 DNA follows: TGTGCCAGCAGTTTTTTGGAATCTCGGAACAATGAGCAGTTCTTC. Translating it yields CASSFLESRNNEQFF.

This clone was seen a single time. The chain couples TRBV5-1 to TRBJ1-5; D is undetermined. Trimming pared 0 bases from V and 4 bases from J, leaving 5 bases between. Germline V lookup: CDR1 SGHRS, CDR2 YFSETQ. The CDR3 loop spans 13 amino acids. The CDR3 bases are TGCGCCAGCAGCTTGGAAGTAAATCAGCCCCAGCATTTT. Translating it yields CASSLEVNQPQHF. Full variable domain (outside the CDR3, taken from reference TRBV5-1 and TRBJ1-5): KAGVTQTPRYLIKTRGQQVTLSCSPISGHRSVSWYQQTPGQGLQFLFEYFSETQRNKGNFPGRFSGRQFSNSRSEMNVSTLELGDSALYLCASSLEVNQPQHFGDGTRLSIL.

This clone was observed once. The CDR3 DNA is TGTGCCAGCTCACCATTCAGCCAGGGGGGGTACAATGAGCAGTTCTTC. It translates to CASSPFSQGGYNEQFF. The rearrangement uses TRBV18 and TRBJ2-1; D could derive from TRBD1 or TRBD2 (7 bases each). The CDR3 has 16 residues. Between the trimmed V and J ends, which lost 2 bases and 4 bases, there was a span of 15 bases. Germline CDR1 KGHSH, CDR2 LQKENI.